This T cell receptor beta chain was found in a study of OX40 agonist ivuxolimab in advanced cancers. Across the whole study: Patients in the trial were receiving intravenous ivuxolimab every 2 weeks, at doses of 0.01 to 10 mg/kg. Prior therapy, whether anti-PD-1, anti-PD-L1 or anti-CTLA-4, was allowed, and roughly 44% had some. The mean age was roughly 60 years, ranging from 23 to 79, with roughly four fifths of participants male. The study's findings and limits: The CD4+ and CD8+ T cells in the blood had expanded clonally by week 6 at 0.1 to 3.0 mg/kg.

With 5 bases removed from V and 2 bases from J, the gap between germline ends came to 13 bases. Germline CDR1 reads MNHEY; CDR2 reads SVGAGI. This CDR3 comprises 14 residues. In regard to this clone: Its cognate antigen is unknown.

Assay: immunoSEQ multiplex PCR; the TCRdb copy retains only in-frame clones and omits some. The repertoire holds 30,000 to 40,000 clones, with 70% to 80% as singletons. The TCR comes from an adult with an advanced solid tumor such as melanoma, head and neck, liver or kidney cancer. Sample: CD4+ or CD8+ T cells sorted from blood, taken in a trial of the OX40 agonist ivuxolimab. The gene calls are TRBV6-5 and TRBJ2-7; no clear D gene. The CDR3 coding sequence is TGTGCCAGCAGTCGAGACGGATTTACCTACGAGCAGTACTTC. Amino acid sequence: CASSRDGFTYEQYF.